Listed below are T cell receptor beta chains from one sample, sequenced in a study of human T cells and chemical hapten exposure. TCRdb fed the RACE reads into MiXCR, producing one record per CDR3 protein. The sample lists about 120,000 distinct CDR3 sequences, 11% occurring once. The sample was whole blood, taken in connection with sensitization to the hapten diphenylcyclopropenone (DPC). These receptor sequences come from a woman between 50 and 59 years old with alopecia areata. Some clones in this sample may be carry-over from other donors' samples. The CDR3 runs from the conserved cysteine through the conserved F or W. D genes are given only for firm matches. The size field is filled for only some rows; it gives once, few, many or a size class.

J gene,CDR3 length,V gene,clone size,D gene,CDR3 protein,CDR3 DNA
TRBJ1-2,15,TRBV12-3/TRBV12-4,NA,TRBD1,CASRDSSTGSYGYTF,TGTGCCAGCCGGGACAGCTCGACTGGTAGCTATGGCTACACCTTC
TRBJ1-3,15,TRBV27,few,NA,CASSLTAYSGNTIYF,TGTGCCAGCAGTCTGACAGCTTACTCTGGAAACACCATATATTTT
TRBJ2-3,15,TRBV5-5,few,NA,CASSLDGGVTDTQYF,TGTGCCAGCAGCTTGGATGGCGGGGTCACAGATACGCAGTATTTT
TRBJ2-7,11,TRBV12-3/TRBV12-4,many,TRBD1,CASSQGTGLHF,TGTGCCAGCAGTCAGGGGACAGGCCTACACTTC
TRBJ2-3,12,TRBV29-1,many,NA,CSVGGGGDTQYF,TGCAGCGTTGGTGGTGGAGGCGATACGCAGTATTTT
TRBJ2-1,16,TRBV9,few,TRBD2,CASSAWTSGVMDEQFF,TGTGCCAGCAGCGCATGGACTAGCGGGGTGATGGATGAGCAGTTCTTC
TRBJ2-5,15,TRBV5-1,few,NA,CASRKIQGRQETQYF,TGCGCCAGCAGAAAGATCCAGGGGCGACAAGAGACCCAGTACTTC
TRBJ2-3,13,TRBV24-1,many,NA,CATRRRIADTQYF,TGTGCCACCAGGCGTAGGATCGCAGATACGCAGTATTTT
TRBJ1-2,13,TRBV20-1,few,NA,CSARDRQGYGYTF,TGCAGTGCTAGAGATCGCCAGGGGTATGGCTACACCTTC
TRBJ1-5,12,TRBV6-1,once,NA,CASSERYEPQHF,TGTGCCAGCAGTGAACGGTACGAGCCCCAGCATTTT
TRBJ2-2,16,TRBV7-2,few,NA,CASSPLDRPNTGELFF,TGTGCCAGCAGCCCCTTGGACAGACCTAACACCGGGGAGCTGTTTTTT
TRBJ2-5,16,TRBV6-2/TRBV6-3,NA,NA,CASSLDANLLQETQYF,TGTGCCAGCAGTCTCGACGCAAATCTACTACAAGAGACCCAGTACTTC
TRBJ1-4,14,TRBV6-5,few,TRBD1,CASSEGQLNEKLFF,TGTGCCAGCTCCGAGGGACAGCTTAATGAAAAACTGTTTTTT
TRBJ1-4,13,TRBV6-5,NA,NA,CASKDGANEKLFF,TGTGCCAGCAAGGACGGTGCGAATGAAAAACTGTTTTTT
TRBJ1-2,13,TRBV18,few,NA,CASSPDSNYGYTF,TGTGCCAGCTCTCCTGACAGCAACTATGGCTACACCTTC
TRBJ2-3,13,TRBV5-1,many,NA,CASSSSLGDTQYF,TGCGCCAGCAGCTCATCCCTGGGAGATACGCAGTATTTT
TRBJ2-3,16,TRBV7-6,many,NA,CASSFSRDGRTDTQYF,TGTGCCAGCAGCTTCTCCAGAGACGGACGCACAGATACGCAGTATTTT
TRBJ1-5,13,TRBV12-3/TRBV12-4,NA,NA,CASSPLTGQPQHF,TGTGCCAGCAGCCCTTTAACGGGTCAGCCCCAGCATTTT
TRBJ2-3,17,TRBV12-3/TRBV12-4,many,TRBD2,CASSLGGLAGDTDTQYF,TGTGCCAGCAGTTTGGGGGGACTAGCGGGAGACACAGATACGCAGTATTTT
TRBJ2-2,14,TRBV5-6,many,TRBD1,CASSSQGIPGELFF,TGTGCCAGCAGCTCACAGGGGATCCCCGGGGAGCTGTTTTTT
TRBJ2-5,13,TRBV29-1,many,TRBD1,CSVGPDREETQYF,TGCAGCGTCGGTCCCGACAGGGAGGAGACCCAGTACTTC
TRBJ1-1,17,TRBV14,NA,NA,CASSQDPGPPTNTEAFF,TGTGCCAGCAGCCAAGATCCCGGCCCCCCCACGAACACTGAAGCTTTCTTT
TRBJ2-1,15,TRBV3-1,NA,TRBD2,CASRPLAASYNEQFF,TGTGCCAGCAGGCCACTAGCGGCTTCCTACAATGAGCAGTTCTTC
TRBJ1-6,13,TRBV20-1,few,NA,CSAEAREGSPLHF,TGCAGTGCCGAGGCTAGGGAGGGATCACCCCTCCACTTT
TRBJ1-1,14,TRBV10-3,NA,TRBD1,CAIRGQGKMTEAFF,TGTGCCATCAGAGGACAGGGGAAGATGACTGAAGCTTTCTTT
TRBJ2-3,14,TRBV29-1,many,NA,CSVVPVSSTDTQYF,TGCAGCGTTGTCCCAGTCAGTAGCACAGATACGCAGTATTTT
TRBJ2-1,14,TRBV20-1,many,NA,CSASKTVQYNEQFF,TGCAGTGCTAGTAAAACCGTACAGTACAATGAGCAGTTCTTC
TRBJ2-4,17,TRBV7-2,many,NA,CASSLAPQPSSKNIQYF,TGTGCCAGCAGCTTAGCGCCGCAACCAAGTTCCAAAAACATTCAGTACTTC
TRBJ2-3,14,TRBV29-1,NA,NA,CSVARAIGTDTQYF,TGCAGCGTCGCACGGGCCATTGGCACAGATACGCAGTATTTT
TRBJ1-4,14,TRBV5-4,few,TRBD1,CASSSGTENEKLFF,TGTGCCAGCAGCTCCGGGACAGAGAATGAAAAACTGTTTTTT
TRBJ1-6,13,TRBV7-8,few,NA,CASSAGLNSPLHF,TGTGCCAGCAGCGCGGGTCTTAATTCACCCCTCCACTTT
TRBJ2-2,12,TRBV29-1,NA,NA,CSVVKDTGELFF,TGCAGCGTTGTCAAGGACACCGGGGAGCTGTTTTTT
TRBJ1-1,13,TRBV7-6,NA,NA,CASSLLFGTEAFF,TGTGCCAGCAGCTTATTGTTTGGCACTGAAGCTTTCTTT
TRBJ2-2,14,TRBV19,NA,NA,CASRLIPDTGELFF,TGTGCCAGTAGACTCATTCCTGACACCGGGGAGCTGTTTTTT
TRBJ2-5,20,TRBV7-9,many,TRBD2,CASSSLPGLRTTTTKETQYF,TGTGCCAGCAGCTCGCTCCCGGGACTACGAACTACCACGACCAAAGAGACCCAGTACTTC
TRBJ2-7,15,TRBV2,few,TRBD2,CASSVSAGGSYEQYF,TGTGCCAGCAGTGTGTCGGCGGGGGGCTCCTACGAGCAGTACTTC
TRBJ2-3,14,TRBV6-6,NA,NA,CASSPYPPDGAWYF,TGTGCCAGCAGTCCCTATCCCCCCGACGGGGCTTGGTATTTT
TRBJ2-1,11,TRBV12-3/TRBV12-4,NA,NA,CASSYRQGRVF,TGTGCCAGCAGCTACCGACAGGGGAGGGTCTTC
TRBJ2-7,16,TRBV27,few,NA,CASSLLRTHNIYEQYF,TGTGCCAGCAGTCTTTTGAGGACTCACAACATCTACGAGCAGTACTTC
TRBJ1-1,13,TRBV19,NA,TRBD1,CASNDRGNTEAFF,TGTGCCAGTAACGACAGGGGAAACACTGAAGCTTTCTTT
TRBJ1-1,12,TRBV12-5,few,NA,CASGRGPGEAFF,TGTGCTAGTGGTCGGGGCCCAGGTGAAGCTTTCTTT
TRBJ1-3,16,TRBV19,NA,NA,CASSAADSSSGNTIYF,TGTGCCAGTAGTGCGGCGGACTCGAGCTCTGGAAACACCATATATTTT
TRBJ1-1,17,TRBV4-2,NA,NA,CASSRPGADPSGTEAFF,TGTGCCAGCAGCCGCCCCGGGGCAGACCCCTCGGGGACTGAAGCTTTCTTT
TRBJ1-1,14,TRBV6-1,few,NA,CASSEKEGGTEAFF,TGTGCCAGCAGTGAAAAAGAAGGTGGCACTGAAGCTTTCTTT
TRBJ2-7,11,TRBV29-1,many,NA,CSVDDEGEQYF,TGCAGCGTTGATGACGAGGGGGAGCAGTACTTC
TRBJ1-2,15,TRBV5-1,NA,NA,CASSLEGHGSNGYTF,TGCGCCAGCAGCTTGGAGGGACATGGCAGCAATGGCTACACCTTC
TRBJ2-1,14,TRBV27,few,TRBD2,CASSSGLEYNEQFF,TGTGCCAGCAGTTCGGGACTAGAATACAATGAGCAGTTCTTC
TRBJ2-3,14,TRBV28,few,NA,CASSSYQSTDTQYF,TGTGCCAGCAGTTCTTACCAGTCTACAGATACGCAGTATTTT
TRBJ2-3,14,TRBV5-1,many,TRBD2,CASSRGVPTDTQYF,TGCGCCAGCAGCCGGGGGGTCCCCACAGATACGCAGTATTTT
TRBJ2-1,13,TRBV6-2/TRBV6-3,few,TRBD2,CASRDLAGWEQFF,TGTGCCAGCAGGGACCTAGCGGGCTGGGAGCAGTTCTTC
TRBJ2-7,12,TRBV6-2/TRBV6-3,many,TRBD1,CASRTTMTGSHF,TGTGCCAGCAGAACAACAATGACAGGGAGTCACTTC
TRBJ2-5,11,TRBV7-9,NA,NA,CASSQRETQYF,TGTGCCAGCTCACAGAGGGAGACCCAGTACTTC
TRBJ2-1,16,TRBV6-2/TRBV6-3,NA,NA,CASIPTGTLARNEQFF,TGTGCCAGCATCCCGACAGGGACTCTCGCGAGGAATGAGCAGTTCTTC
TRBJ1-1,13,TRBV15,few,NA,CATSRGGDTEAFF,TGTGCCACCAGCCGGGGGGGGGACACTGAAGCTTTCTTT
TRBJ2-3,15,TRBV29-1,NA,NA,CSVEDIPGATDTQYF,TGCAGCGTTGAAGATATACCCGGGGCGACAGATACGCAGTATTTT
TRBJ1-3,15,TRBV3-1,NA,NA,CASSPQRTSGNTIYF,TGTGCCAGCAGCCCCCAAAGGACCTCTGGAAACACCATATATTTT